The T cell receptor (beta chain) described here comes from a study of cytomegalovirus exposure and HLA in healthy donors. Germline V gene lookup returns CDR1 SEHNR and CDR2 FQNEAQ (reference sequence). The ends were cut back, 6 bases at V and 4 bases at J, with 14 bases in the middle. The CDR3 runs to 14 residues. With 60 Vbeta and 13 Jbeta primers, the PCR was carried out. The protocol was immunoSEQ multiplex PCR, while the TCRdb copy is restricted to in-frame clones and leaves out a portion. The sample includes some 200,000 clones, about two thirds of them seen just once. The sequence was obtained from a middle-aged man in good health and CMV-seropositive. The sequenced sample consisted of PBMCs. This sequence joins TRBV7-9 and TRBJ2-3; D may be TRBD2 (5 bases). This chain's CDR3 is CASSLARGPDTQYF. The DNA for the CDR3 is TGTGCCAGCAGTCTAGCTCGGGGTCCAGATACGCAGTATTTT.